The 7 T cell receptor beta chains below were found in one sample sequenced in a study of control samples from healthy donors and cancer patients. Profiling relied on immunoSEQ multiplex PCR, and the TCRdb table lists in-frame clones only, not all of them. This sample carries 170,000 or so clones, about 92% of them seen once, and the ten largest clones take 1.2% to 1.5%. Sequencing used blood. These receptors were collected from a young man in good health.

This chain connects TRBV27 to TRBJ2-1; a possible D gene is TRBD2 (6 bases). The CDR3 is 14 residues long. Trimming took 4 bases from V and 7 from J, leaving 14 bases between them. CDR1 is MNHEY, CDR2 SMNVEV, per germline (reference sequence). CDR3 region: CASSSPGLINEQFF. CDR3 DNA: TGTGCCAGCAGTTCTCCGGGACTTATAAATGAGCAGTTCTTC.

In the case of this clone: At one of its ends the junction is not consistent with the germline gene, which may arise from a read error. The chain has TRBV5-6 and TRBJ1-2; D not resolved. The CDR3 covers 14 residues. In germline, CDR1 is SGHDT, CDR2 YYEEEE. The CDR3 spells CASRLASANYGYTF. The CDR3 DNA reads as TGTGCCAGCAGATTGGCGTCAGCTAACTATGGCTACACCTTC.

The J gene is TRBJ1-1, the V gene TRBV5-1; no clear D. Germline assignment: CDR1 SGHRS and CDR2 YFSETQ. This CDR3 region has 13 residues. The V end was cut by 2 bases, the J end by 1 base, with 6 bases between. The CDR3 DNA is TGCGCCAGCAGCTTAAGGGAGAACACTGAAGCTTTCTTT. Translation gives CASSLRENTEAFF.

The chain couples TRBV27 to TRBJ2-5; weak D call: TRBD2 (7 bases). The germline gives CDR1 MNHEY, CDR2 SMNVEV (reference sequence). CDR3 length: 17 amino acids. Trimming cost V 3 bases and J 5 bases, with 22 bases left between them. CDR3 amino acids: CASSFISVGGPEETQYF. For the CDR3, the DNA is TGTGCCAGCAGTTTTATTTCGGTGGGGGGGCCTGAGGAGACCCAGTACTTC.

V and J are TRBV18 and TRBJ2-3; 8 nucleotides match TRBD2. This CDR3 is 16 amino acids long. Germline V gene lookup returns CDR1 KGHSH and CDR2 LQKENI. The V gene end was trimmed by 1 base and the J gene end by 2 bases; junction bases not matched to a gene: 5. The CDR3 sequence is CASSPRTSGDTDTQYF. CDR3 DNA sequence: TGTGCCAGCTCACCACGTACTAGCGGAGACACAGATACGCAGTATTTT.

This clone was seen a single time. The sample carries other DNA sequences with the same CDR3. The gene calls are TRBV2 and TRBJ1-4, with D uncertain. The V end lost 4 bases, the J end lost 0 bases, and 6 bases lay between the germline ends. Germline-derived CDR1 and CDR2 are SNHLY and FYNNEI. CDR3 size: 14 residues. The CDR3 loop reads CASSVGPTNEKLFF. The CDR3 DNA reads as TGTGCCAGCAGTGTAGGGCCAACTAATGAAAAACTGTTTTTT.

This clone was detected once. This chain connects TRBV14 to TRBJ2-7; either TRBD1 or TRBD2 may supply D (6 bases each). The CDR3 contains 16 residues. Looked up from germline, CDR1 is SGHDN and CDR2 is FVKESK. V lost 4 bases to trimming and J lost 6 bases, with 22 bases between them. The CDR3 sequence: CASSLNSWGANSEQYF. As DNA, the CDR3 is TGTGCCAGCAGCCTGAATTCGTGGGGGGCTAATAGCGAGCAGTACTTC.